Listed here are 24 T cell receptor beta chains from one sample, sequenced in a study of regulatory T cells in long-lasting Graves disease. According to the study, TCR beta libraries were built with iRepertoire HTBI primers and CDR3-region Arm-PCR. TCRdb re-derived calls from the multiplex PCR reads in MiXCR, one entry per CDR3 protein. The sample holds 350,000 to 550,000 distinct CDR3 sequences; 11% to 15% are singletons and the top ten take around a sixth. Time point denoted: newly diagnosed GD, antithyroid drugs for less than 3 months. PBMCs provided the RNA from which the TCR library was made. Separately, the same data were catalogued under a study of T cells in Graves' hyperthyroidism and ophthalmopathy.

The specimen comprised peripheral blood mononuclear cells (PBMCs), sampled at new diagnosis, from a patient treated with antithyroid drugs. The receptor source for this set is a woman aged 50 to 60 with Graves disease.

This clonotype was seen repeatedly, ten times or more. V usage is TRBV5-1 and J usage is TRBJ2-1; 8 bases match TRBD2. The CDR3 has 17 amino acids. V shed 4 bases and J 9 bases; nucleotides not matched to a gene: 18. Germline V gives CDR1 SGHRS, CDR2 YFSETQ. The CDR3, as DNA: TGCGCCAGCAGCCCCCGCTCGACTAGCGAGGTAGCTGGTGAGCAGTTCTTC. It encodes CASSPRSTSEVAGEQFF.

This clonotype came up a few times. The CDR3 loop is CASSDSATGTQYF. CDR3 nucleotides: TGTGCCAGCAGTGACTCGGCCACGGGGACCCAGTACTTC. The chain joins TRBV6-4 to TRBJ2-5; no firm D call. The CDR3 totals 13 residues. In germline, CDR1 is MRHNA, CDR2 SNTAGT. Trimming took 0 bases from V and 7 from J, leaving 9 bases between them.

V usage is TRBV18 and J usage is TRBJ1-2; 8 nucleotides match TRBD1. V was clipped by 3 bases and J by 8 bases; unmatched bases: 11. This CDR3 contains 15 residues. Germline V gives CDR1 KGHSH, CDR2 LQKENI. The CDR3 DNA reads as TGTGCCAGCTCACCTGTTCCGAGGACAGGGAGAGGCTACACCTTC. Its protein product is CASSPVPRTGRGYTF.

This clonotype occurred a few times. This sequence joins TRBV4-2 and TRBJ2-2, with 7 positions matching TRBD1. The J segment lost 1 base and the V segment lost 8 bases, leaving 7 bases of the junction unmatched. Germline loops: CDR1 LGHNA, CDR2 YNFKEQ. CDR3 size: 15 residues. In DNA, the CDR3 is TGTGCCAGCGAAGATGGGGACAGGAACACCGGGGAGCTGTTTTTT. Translated: CASEDGDRNTGELFF.

This clonotype was seen repeatedly, ten times or more. The chain joins TRBV28 to TRBJ2-7; a weak D match, TRBD2 (7 bases). Germline CDR1 MDHEN, CDR2 SYDVKM. V was trimmed by 3 bases and J by 3 bases, leaving 18 bases between them. The CDR3 totals 16 residues. For the CDR3, the DNA is TGTGCCAGCAGTTTTTTTGGCGCGGGGGCCTTCTACGAGCAGTACTTC. Translation gives CASSFFGAGAFYEQYF.

This clonotype was detected many times. The chain is built from TRBV20-1 and TRBJ2-1; TRBD2 matches at 9 bases. The V and J ends lost 5 bases and 5 bases, in that order; junction bases with no gene match: 7. CDR3 length equals 14 residues. The V gene's germline CDR1 is DFQATT and CDR2 SNEGSKA (reference sequence). For the CDR3, the DNA is TGCAGTGCTTGGCTAGCGGGAATTAACAATGAGCAGTTCTTC. Its translation is CSAWLAGINNEQFF.

Many counts were recorded for this clonotype. This chain joins TRBV18 and TRBJ2-1; 10 nucleotides align to TRBD2. CDR3 length: 15 residues. Germline CDR1 is KGHSH and CDR2 is LQKENI. V was clipped by 2 bases and J by 9 bases; unmatched bases: 7. CDR3 loop: CASSPFQREGFEQFF. The CDR3, as DNA: TGTGCCAGCTCACCATTCCAGCGGGAGGGGTTTGAGCAGTTCTTC. Combining the CDR3 with reference TRBV18 and TRBJ2-1 gives the whole variable domain NAGVMQNPRHLVRRRGQEARLRCSPMKGHSHVYWYRQLPEEGLKFMVYLQKENIIDESGMPKERFSAEFPKEGPSILRIQQVVRGDSAAYFCASSPFQREGFEQFFGPGTRLTVL.

V gene TRBV6-1 combines with J gene TRBJ2-2; a possible D gene is TRBD1 (5 bases). Germline CDR1 reads MNHNS; CDR2 reads SASEGT. Deletions cut 5 bases from V and 2 bases from J, with 9 bases between. The CDR3 extends over 14 amino acids. CDR3: CASSKGANTGELFF. The CDR3 nucleotides are TGTGCCAGCAGTAAAGGGGCCAACACCGGGGAGCTGTTTTTT.

The V call is TRBV28, the J call TRBJ1-3, with D unclear. Germline assignment: CDR1 MDHEN and CDR2 SYDVKM. CDR3 size: 13 residues. The V end lost 8 bases, the J end lost 0 bases, and 8 bases lay between the germline ends. The CDR3 DNA reads TGTGCCAGCCGGATTCTCTCTGGAAACACCATATATTTT. As protein: CASRILSGNTIYF.

This clonotype was counted at least ten times. The rearrangement links TRBV3-1 to TRBJ2-1, with 8 bases that match TRBD2. V shed 3 bases and J 4 bases; nucleotides not matched to a gene: 11. Germline V gene data show CDR1 as LGHDT and CDR2 as YNNKEL (reference sequence). The CDR3 contains 17 residues. CDR3 DNA sequence: TGTGCCAGCAGCCACGCCCTCGGGGGGGAGTCTTACAATGAGCAGTTCTTC. Translating gives CASSHALGGESYNEQFF.

The gene calls are TRBV7-9 and TRBJ1-6, with 7 nucleotides matching TRBD1. This CDR3 has 15 residues. Germline values: CDR1 SEHNR, CDR2 FQNEAQ (reference sequence). The V and J ends lost 4 bases and 3 bases, in that order; junction bases with no gene match: 3. CDR3 region: CASSYQGDYNSPLHF. The DNA for the CDR3 is TGTGCCAGCAGCTACCAGGGGGACTATAATTCACCCCTCCACTTT. The whole variable domain, filled in from reference TRBV7-9 and TRBJ1-6, reads DTGVSQNPRHKITKRGQNVTFRCDPISEHNRLYWYRQTLGQGPEFLTYFQNEAQLEKSRLLSDRFSAERPKGSFSTLEIQRTEQGDSAMYLCASSYQGDYNSPLHFGNGTRLTVT.

V gene TRBV14 combines with J gene TRBJ2-7; the D gene is possibly TRBD2 (5 bases). CDR1 and CDR2 from the germline V gene are SGHDN and FVKESK. CDR3 length: 13 amino acids. V was clipped by 3 bases and J by 3 bases, with 9 bases between them. The CDR3 loop reads CASSQTGFYEQYF. The CDR3 region has the DNA TGTGCCAGCAGCCAGACGGGATTCTACGAGCAGTACTTC.

This clonotype was seen a handful of times. CDR3 sequence (DNA): TGTGCCAGCAAGACGGCCCAGACCTACGAGCAGTACTTC. This encodes CASKTAQTYEQYF. This chain connects TRBV28 to TRBJ2-7, with D unresolved. There are 13 residues in the CDR3. CDR1 MDHEN and CDR2 SYDVKM come from the germline V gene. V was shortened by 7 bases and J by 2 bases, with 12 bases between the two germline ends.

This clonotype has a count of ten or more. As DNA, the CDR3 is TGCAGTGCTAGAGATCGGCAGCATAGCAATCAGCCCCAGCATTTT. This encodes CSARDRQHSNQPQHF. The chain is built from TRBV20-1 and TRBJ1-5; D is unresolved. V lost 0 bases, J lost 0 bases, and 9 bases lay in between. The CDR3 totals 15 residues. Germline lookup yields CDR1 DFQATT and CDR2 SNEGSKA (reference sequence).

This clonotype was found many times. The chain combines TRBV2 with TRBJ1-2; D is undetermined. The length of the CDR3 is 15 residues. Trimming left V 8 bases short and J 8 bases short, with 24 bases between. Germline values: CDR1 SNHLY, CDR2 FYNNEI. The CDR3 coding sequence is TGTGCCAGCCGAGAGGGAGCATCGGTAATTATGGGCTACACCTTC. Protein product: CASREGASVIMGYTF.

V is TRBV19 and J is TRBJ1-1; tentatively, D is TRBD1 (5 bases). V gave up 5 bases and J gave up 4 bases, with 11 bases separating them. Germline V gene lookup returns CDR1 LNHDA and CDR2 SQIVND (reference sequence). This CDR3 is built from 13 residues. The CDR3 is CASSQDRLTEAFF. CDR3 DNA sequence: TGTGCCAGTAGTCAAGACAGACTCACTGAAGCTTTCTTT.

This clonotype was counted at least ten times. The chain joins TRBV3-1 to TRBJ1-1; D is unresolved. Looked up from germline, CDR1 is LGHDT and CDR2 is YNNKEL (reference sequence). The V gene lost 1 base and the J gene lost 5 bases, with 8 bases spanning the gap. This CDR3 contains 13 residues. Written as DNA, the CDR3 is TGTGCCAGCAGCCAAGCGATCAATACTGAAGCTTTCTTT. Amino acid sequence: CASSQAINTEAFF.

This clonotype was observed a handful of times. This chain joins TRBV9 and TRBJ2-1; 8 nucleotides line up with TRBD1. The J call may be wrong; the DNA end is better matched by TRBJ2-5. The CDR3 has 16 residues. Germline V CDR1 and CDR2: SGDLS, YYNGEE. The CDR3 reads CASSQHPGTGQETQYF. The CDR3 DNA reads as TGTGCCAGCAGCCAGCATCCCGGGACAGGACAAGAGACCCAGTACTTC.

Ten or more counts support this clonotype. As DNA, the CDR3 is TGTGCCAGCAAACTAGCGAAAGATACGCAGTATTTT. It yields the protein CASKLAKDTQYF. The chain uses TRBV2 and TRBJ2-3; 7 bases map to TRBD2. V was clipped by 7 bases and J by 5 bases; unmatched bases: 3. The CDR3 totals 12 residues. Germline V gives CDR1 SNHLY, CDR2 FYNNEI. Variable domain in full (rest from reference TRBV2 and TRBJ2-3): EPEVTQTPSHQVTQMGQEVILRCVPISNHLYFYWYRQILGQKVEFLVSFYNNEISEKSEIFDDQFSVERPDGSNFTLKIRSTKLEDSAMYFCASKLAKDTQYFGPGTRLTVL.

This clonotype showed up many times. V gene TRBV29-1 combines with J gene TRBJ2-7; tentatively, D is TRBD2 (5 bases). V shed 4 bases and J shed 4 bases, with 14 bases lying between them. CDR1 is SQVTM and CDR2 is ANQGSEA in the germline V gene. The CDR3 covers 13 residues. In DNA, the CDR3 is TGCAGCGTTGGTCAGCGGATTAATTACGAGCAGTACTTC. This gives the protein CSVGQRINYEQYF.

A few counts support this clonotype. V and J are TRBV9 and TRBJ2-1; perhaps TRBD2 as D (5 bases). Germline-derived CDR1 and CDR2 are SGDLS and YYNGEE. This CDR3 has 13 amino acids. V was trimmed by 2 bases and J by 2 bases, leaving 5 bases between them. CDR3 nucleotides: TGTGCCAGCAGCGTCGGGGCCTACAATGAGCAGTTCTTC. Its translation is CASSVGAYNEQFF.

On this clonotype: The junction departs from the called germline gene at one end, perhaps through a read error. The chain recombines TRBV10-3 with TRBJ2-2; 11 bases are shared with TRBD1. Germline V gene lookup returns CDR1 ENHRY and CDR2 SYGVKD. The CDR3 runs 15 residues. The CDR3 region is CAIRPGTGGSGGLFF. CDR3 DNA sequence: TGTGCCATCAGACCCGGGACAGGGGGATCCGGGGGGCTGTTTTTT.

This clonotype was found a few times. The chain is built from TRBV30 and TRBJ1-5; D uncertain. V was clipped by 0 bases and J by 9 bases, with 12 bases between them. CDR3 length: 13 residues. Looked up from germline, CDR1 is GTSNPN and CDR2 is SVGIG (reference sequence). The CDR3 sequence is CAWSVAPGLPQHF. The CDR3 coding sequence is TGTGCCTGGAGTGTTGCTCCAGGCTTGCCCCAGCATTTT.

The table lists this clonotype with many counts. The chain has TRBV5-1 and TRBJ2-7; D uncertain. V lost 3 bases and J 3 bases, leaving 10 bases between the germline ends. The CDR3 runs 13 residues. CDR1 is SGHRS and CDR2 is YFSETQ in the germline V gene. DNA of the CDR3: TGCGCCAGCAGCTCTGTGTGGGGCTACGAGCAGTACTTC. Its protein product is CASSSVWGYEQYF. Using reference TRBV5-1 and TRBJ2-7 for the parts outside the CDR3, the full variable domain is KAGVTQTPRYLIKTRGQQVTLSCSPISGHRSVSWYQQTPGQGLQFLFEYFSETQRNKGNFPGRFSGRQFSNSRSEMNVSTLELGDSALYLCASSSVWGYEQYFGPGTRLTVT.